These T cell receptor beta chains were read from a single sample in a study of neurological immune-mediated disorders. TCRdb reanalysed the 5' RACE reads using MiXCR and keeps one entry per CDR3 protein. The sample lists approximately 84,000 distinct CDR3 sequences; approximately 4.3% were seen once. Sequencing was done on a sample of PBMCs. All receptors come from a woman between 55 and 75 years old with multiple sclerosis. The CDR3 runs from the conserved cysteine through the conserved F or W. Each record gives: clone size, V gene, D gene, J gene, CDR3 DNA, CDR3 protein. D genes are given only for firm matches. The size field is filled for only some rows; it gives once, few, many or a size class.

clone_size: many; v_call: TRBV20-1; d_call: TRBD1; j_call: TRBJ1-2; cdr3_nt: TGCAGTGCTAGAGATCGCGAGGGGGCCGTGGGCTACACCTTC; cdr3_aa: CSARDREGAVGYTF
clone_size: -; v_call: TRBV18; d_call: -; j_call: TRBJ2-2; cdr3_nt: TGTGCCAGCTCACCAAGAATATTCACCGGGGAGCTGTTTTTT; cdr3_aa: CASSPRIFTGELFF
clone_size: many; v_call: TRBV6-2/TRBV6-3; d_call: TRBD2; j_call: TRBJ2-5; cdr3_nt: TGTGCCAGCAGTTACTCGAGTAAGCGGGGGCCACAAGAGACCCAGTACTTC; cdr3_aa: CASSYSSKRGPQETQYF
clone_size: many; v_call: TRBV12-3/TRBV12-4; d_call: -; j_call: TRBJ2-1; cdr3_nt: TGTGCCAGCAGTTTGGGGGCTTTCTCCTACAATGAGCAGTTCTTC; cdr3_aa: CASSLGAFSYNEQFF
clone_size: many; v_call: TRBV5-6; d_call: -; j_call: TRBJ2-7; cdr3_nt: TGTGCCAGCAGCCGGGGACAAGCCTACGAGCAGTACTTC; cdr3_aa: CASSRGQAYEQYF
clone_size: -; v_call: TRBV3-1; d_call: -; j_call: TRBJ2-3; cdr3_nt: TGTTTCAGCAGCCACGCGGACACAGATACGCAGTATTTT; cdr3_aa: CFSSHADTDTQYF
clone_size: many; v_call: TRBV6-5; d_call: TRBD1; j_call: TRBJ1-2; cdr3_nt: TGTGCCAGCAGTCCTCAGGGGGAGTATGGCTACACCTTC; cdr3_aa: CASSPQGEYGYTF
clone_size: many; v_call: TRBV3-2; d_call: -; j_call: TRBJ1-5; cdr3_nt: TGTGCCAGCAGCCAAGAAGAGGCGAAGAATCAGCCCCAGCATTTT; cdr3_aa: CASSQEEAKNQPQHF
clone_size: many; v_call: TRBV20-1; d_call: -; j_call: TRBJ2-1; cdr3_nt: TGCAGTGCTAAACGGGGGGCCAGCTCCTACAATGAGCAGTTCTTC; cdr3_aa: CSAKRGASSYNEQFF
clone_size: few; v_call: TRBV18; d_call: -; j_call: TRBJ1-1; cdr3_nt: TGTGCCAGCCGGCCTGGGGGCACTGAAGCTTTCTTT; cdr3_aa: CASRPGGTEAFF
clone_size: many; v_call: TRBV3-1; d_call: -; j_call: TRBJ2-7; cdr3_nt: TGTGCCAGCAGCCACGATGTGGGCGGCTACGAGCAGTACTTC; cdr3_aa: CASSHDVGGYEQYF
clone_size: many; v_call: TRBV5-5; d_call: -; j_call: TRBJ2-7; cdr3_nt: TGTGCCAGCAGCCGCGACAGTGATACCTACGAGCAGTACTTC; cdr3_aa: CASSRDSDTYEQYF
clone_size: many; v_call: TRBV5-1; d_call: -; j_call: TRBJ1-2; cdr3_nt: TGCGCCAGCAGCTTGTTACAGGGCGGCGACTATGGCTACACCTTC; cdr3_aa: CASSLLQGGDYGYTF
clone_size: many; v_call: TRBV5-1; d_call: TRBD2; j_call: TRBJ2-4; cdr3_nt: TGCGCCAGCAGCTTGGGTTACCGAGCGGGGGCAAAAAACATTCAGTACTTC; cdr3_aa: CASSLGYRAGAKNIQYF
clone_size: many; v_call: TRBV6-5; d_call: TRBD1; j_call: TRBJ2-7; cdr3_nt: TGTGCCAGCAGTTACCAAGACAGGGAAACCTACGAGCAGTACTTC; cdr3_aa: CASSYQDRETYEQYF
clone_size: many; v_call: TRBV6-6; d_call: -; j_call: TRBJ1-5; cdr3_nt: TGTGCCACCAGAGGACAGAAGATCGACCAGCCCCAGCATTTT; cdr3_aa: CATRGQKIDQPQHF
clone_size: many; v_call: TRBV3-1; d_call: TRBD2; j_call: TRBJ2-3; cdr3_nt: TGTGCCAGCAGCCGAACTAGCGGGGTCGCAGATACGCAGTATTTT; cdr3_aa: CASSRTSGVADTQYF
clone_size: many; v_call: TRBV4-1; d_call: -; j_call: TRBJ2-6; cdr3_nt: TGCGCCAGCAGCCAAGCGAGGATTGGGGCCAACGTCCTGACTTTC; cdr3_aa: CASSQARIGANVLTF
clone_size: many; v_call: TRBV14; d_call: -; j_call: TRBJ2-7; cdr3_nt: TGTGCCAACAGCCAACAACTCCGCTCCTACGAGCAGTACTTC; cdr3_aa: CANSQQLRSYEQYF
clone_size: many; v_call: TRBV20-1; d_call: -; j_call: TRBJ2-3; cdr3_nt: TGCAGTGCTGTAACAGATACGCAGTATTTT; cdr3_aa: CSAVTDTQYF
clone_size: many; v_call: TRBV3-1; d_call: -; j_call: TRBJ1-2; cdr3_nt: TGTGCCAGCAGCCTCGACGGTGGCGGCTACACCTTC; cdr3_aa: CASSLDGGGYTF
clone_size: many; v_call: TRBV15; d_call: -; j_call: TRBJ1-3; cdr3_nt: TGTGCCACCAGCAGATGGACGGTCTCTGGAAACACCATATATTTT; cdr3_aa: CATSRWTVSGNTIYF
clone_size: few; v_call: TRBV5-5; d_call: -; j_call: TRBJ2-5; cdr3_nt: TGTGCCAGCAGCTCCACCCCCGGACTTCAAGAGACCCAGTACTTC; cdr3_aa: CASSSTPGLQETQYF
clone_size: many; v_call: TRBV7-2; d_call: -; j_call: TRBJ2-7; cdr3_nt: TGTGCCAGCAGCTTAATCAGCGGCTACGAGCAGTACTTC; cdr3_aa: CASSLISGYEQYF
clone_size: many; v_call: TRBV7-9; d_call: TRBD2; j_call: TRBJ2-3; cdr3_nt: TGTGCCAGCAGCTCTACCCATAGCGGGGGGGCCGCCGATACGCAGTATTTT; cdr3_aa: CASSSTHSGGAADTQYF
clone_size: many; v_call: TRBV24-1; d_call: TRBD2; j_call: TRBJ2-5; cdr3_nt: TGTGCCACCAGTGATTTGCAGACTAGCGGGGGGAAAAAAGAGACCCAGTACTTC; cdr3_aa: CATSDLQTSGGKKETQYF
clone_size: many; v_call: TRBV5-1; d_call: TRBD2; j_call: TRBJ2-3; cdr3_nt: TGCGCCAGCAGCCCGAGGGAGGGGACAGATACGCAGTATTTT; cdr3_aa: CASSPREGTDTQYF
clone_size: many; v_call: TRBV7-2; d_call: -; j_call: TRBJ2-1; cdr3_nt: TGTGCCAGCAGTCATTATTCGGGGGGCTTTCCACGGCAGTTCTTC; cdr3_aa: CASSHYSGGFPRQFF
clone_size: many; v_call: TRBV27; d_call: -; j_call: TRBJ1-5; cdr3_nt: TGTGCCTCCCAAGGGCACAATAGCAATCAGCCCCAGCATTTT; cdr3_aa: CASQGHNSNQPQHF
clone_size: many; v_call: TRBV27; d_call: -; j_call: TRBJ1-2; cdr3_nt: TGTGCCAGCAGTTTGGGTCGCTTATATGGCTACACCTTC; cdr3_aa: CASSLGRLYGYTF
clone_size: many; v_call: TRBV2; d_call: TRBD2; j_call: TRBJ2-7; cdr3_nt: TGTGCCAGCCGACCAGCGGGGGACTCCTACGAGCAGTACTTC; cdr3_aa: CASRPAGDSYEQYF
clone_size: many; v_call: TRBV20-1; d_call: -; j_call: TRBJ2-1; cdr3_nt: TGCAGTGCTAGAGATGACGGGCGGTACAATGAGCAGTTCTTC; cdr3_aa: CSARDDGRYNEQFF
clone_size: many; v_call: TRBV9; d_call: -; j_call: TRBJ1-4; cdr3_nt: TGTGCCAGCAGCGCTAGTGGAAATGAAAAACTGTTTTTT; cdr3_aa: CASSASGNEKLFF
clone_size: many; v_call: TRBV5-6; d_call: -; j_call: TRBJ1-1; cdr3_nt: TGTGCCAGCAGCTTGGTCGGTCGGGGAAGGGGCTTGAACACTGAAGCTTTCTTT; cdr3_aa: CASSLVGRGRGLNTEAFF
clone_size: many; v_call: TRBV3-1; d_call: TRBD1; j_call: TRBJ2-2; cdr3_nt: TGTGCCAGCAGCCAAACACGGACAGGGGTGACCGGGGAGCTGTTTTTT; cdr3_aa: CASSQTRTGVTGELFF
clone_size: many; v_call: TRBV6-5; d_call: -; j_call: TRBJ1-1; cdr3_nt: TGTGCCAGCACCTCGGACAGAGGCACTGAAGCTTTCTTT; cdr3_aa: CASTSDRGTEAFF
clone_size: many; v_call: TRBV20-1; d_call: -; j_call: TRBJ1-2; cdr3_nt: TGCAGTGCTGCCCGAGGGAGGGATGGCTACACCTTC; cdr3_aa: CSAARGRDGYTF
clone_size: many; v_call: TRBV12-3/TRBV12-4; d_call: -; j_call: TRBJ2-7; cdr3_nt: TGTGCCAGCAGCAGGGACCCGGTCCCCGAGCAGTACTTC; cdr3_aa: CASSRDPVPEQYF
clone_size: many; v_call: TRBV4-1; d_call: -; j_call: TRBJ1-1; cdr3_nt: TGCGCCAGCAGCCAAACAGGGTTGAACACTGAAGCTTTCTTT; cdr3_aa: CASSQTGLNTEAFF
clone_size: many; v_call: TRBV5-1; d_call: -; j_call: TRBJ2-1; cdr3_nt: TGCGCCAGCAGCGCGGGACACCCCCCTGTCAATGAGCAGTTCTTC; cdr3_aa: CASSAGHPPVNEQFF
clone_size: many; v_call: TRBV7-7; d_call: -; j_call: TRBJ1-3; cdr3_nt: TGTGCCAGCAGCCCGAGCCCCTCTGGAAACACCATATATTTT; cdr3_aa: CASSPSPSGNTIYF
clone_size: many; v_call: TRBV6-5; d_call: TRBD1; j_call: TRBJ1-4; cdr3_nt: TGTGCCAGCAGTTACCGCTCCGGGACAGAAAATGAAAAACTGTTTTTT; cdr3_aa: CASSYRSGTENEKLFF
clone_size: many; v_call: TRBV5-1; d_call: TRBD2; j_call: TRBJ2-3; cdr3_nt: TGCGCCAGCAGCTTGGGTCGGACTAGCGGCACAGATACGCAGTATTTT; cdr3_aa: CASSLGRTSGTDTQYF
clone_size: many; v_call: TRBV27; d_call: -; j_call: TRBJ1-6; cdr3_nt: TGTGCCAGCAGTTTGGTCAGCCCGGGTAATTCACCCCTCCACTTT; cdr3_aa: CASSLVSPGNSPLHF